This is a list of T cell receptor beta chains from one sample in a study of identical twins. One entry per CDR3 protein, called by TCRdb with MiXCR from the 5' RACE reads. The top ten hold around 0.48% of the sample, which has approximately 500,000 distinct CDR3 sequences, 12% to 15% seen once. The data also belong to a second study, concerning yellow fever vaccine responses in identical twins.

Sequencing was carried out using CD4+ T cells sorted from blood. These receptors were taken from a woman under 30 in good health. Both conserved end residues are part of each CDR3. The order of the fields is J gene, V gene, clone size, D gene, CDR3 protein, CDR3 DNA. D genes are given only for firm matches. Clone size, where shown, is once, few, many, or a class for clones that have expanded.

TRBJ1-5 | TRBV24-1 | - | TRBD1 | CATSEAGGRHQPQHF | TGTGCCACCAGTGAAGCAGGGGGACGGCATCAGCCCCAGCATTTT
TRBJ2-3 | TRBV6-1 | - | - | CASTVGSTDTQYF | TGTGCCAGCACCGTAGGGAGCACAGATACGCAGTATTTT
TRBJ2-5 | TRBV5-1 | few | - | CASSLAWGRQETQYF | TGCGCCAGCAGCTTGGCCTGGGGCCGACAAGAGACCCAGTACTTC
TRBJ2-1 | TRBV2 | few | TRBD2 | CASTQRGDSYGEQFF | TGTGCCAGCACTCAGCGGGGGGACTCTTATGGTGAGCAGTTCTTC
TRBJ2-1 | TRBV6-6 | few | - | CASSYFGVEQFF | TGTGCCAGCAGTTACTTTGGGGTCGAGCAGTTCTTC
TRBJ2-5 | TRBV20-1 | - | - | CSARGGWLKSETQYF | TGCAGTGCTAGAGGGGGGTGGCTGAAATCTGAGACCCAGTACTTC
TRBJ1-6 | TRBV7-2 | - | - | CASSQPYSISPLHF | TGTGCCAGCAGTCAGCCTTATAGCATTTCACCCCTCCACTTT
TRBJ2-1 | TRBV19 | - | - | CASSPRGTLAGARYNEQFF | TGTGCCAGTAGCCCCCGGGGCACCCTGGCGGGGGCTAGGTACAATGAGCAGTTCTTC
TRBJ2-5 | TRBV11-2 | - | - | CASSHPGETQYF | TGTGCCAGCAGCCACCCTGGAGAGACCCAGTACTTC
TRBJ2-2 | TRBV9 | few | - | CASSVAGTGGELFF | TGTGCCAGCAGCGTAGCTGGAACAGGCGGGGAGCTGTTTTTT
TRBJ2-1 | TRBV11-2 | few | - | CASSLMWQAGNEQFF | TGTGCCAGCAGCTTAATGTGGCAGGCGGGCAATGAGCAGTTCTTC
TRBJ1-2 | TRBV12-3/TRBV12-4 | many | - | CASSLYGYTF | TGTGCCAGCAGCTTATATGGCTACACCTTC
TRBJ2-2 | TRBV2 | - | - | CASSAGNTGELFF | TGTGCCAGCAGTGCGGGAAACACCGGGGAGCTGTTTTTT
TRBJ2-3 | TRBV24-1 | - | - | CATSDLPSSTDTQYF | TGTGCCACCAGTGATTTGCCGTCTAGCACAGATACGCAGTATTTT
TRBJ2-2 | TRBV19 | - | TRBD1 | CASSSDRPVGTGELFF | TGTGCCAGTAGTTCGGACAGGCCAGTAGGGACCGGGGAGCTGTTTTTT
TRBJ2-3 | TRBV5-1 | many | - | CASSLERFTDTQYF | TGCGCCAGCAGCTTGGAGCGGTTCACAGATACGCAGTATTTT
TRBJ1-3 | TRBV12-3/TRBV12-4 | many | - | CASTPGRRNTIYF | TGTGCCAGCACCCCGGGCCGACGGAACACCATATATTTT
TRBJ2-1 | TRBV5-1 | - | - | CASSLEGGNSYNEQFF | TGCGCCAGCAGCTTGGAGGGCGGCAACTCCTACAATGAGCAGTTCTTC
TRBJ1-1 | TRBV5-6 | few | - | CASSLARPTEAFF | TGTGCCAGCAGCTTGGCCCGACCCACTGAAGCTTTCTTT
TRBJ2-3 | TRBV19 | few | TRBD2 | CATGGRASTDTQYF | TGTGCCACCGGGGGGAGGGCGAGCACAGATACGCAGTATTTT
TRBJ2-1 | TRBV5-1 | - | TRBD1 | CASSRGTGLSYNEQFF | TGCGCCAGCAGCAGGGGGACAGGGCTCTCCTACAATGAGCAGTTCTTC
TRBJ2-2 | TRBV11-2 | - | TRBD2 | CAEGASGGTGELFF | TGTGCCGAAGGGGCCAGCGGGGGCACCGGGGAGCTGTTTTTT
TRBJ1-2 | TRBV20-1 | - | TRBD1 | CSARPGQAPGGYGYTF | TGCAGTGCCAGACCGGGACAGGCCCCCGGGGGCTATGGCTACACCTTC
TRBJ2-6 | TRBV5-1 | - | TRBD1 | CASSLALGQGATSGANVLTF | TGCGCCAGCAGCTTGGCCTTGGGACAGGGGGCTACTTCTGGGGCCAACGTCCTGACTTTC
TRBJ2-4 | TRBV28 | - | TRBD2 | CASSLRESGSLGAKNIQYF | TGTGCCAGCAGTTTGCGGGAAAGCGGGAGTCTCGGAGCCAAAAACATTCAGTACTTC
TRBJ2-3 | TRBV10-3 | many | TRBD2 | CAISESPSGTTDTQYF | TGTGCCATCAGTGAGTCGCCTAGCGGGACCACAGATACGCAGTATTTT
TRBJ1-1 | TRBV28 | - | - | CASTGPFRLGNTEAFF | TGTGCCAGCACCGGACCGTTCAGGTTGGGTAACACTGAAGCTTTCTTT
TRBJ2-7 | TRBV19 | - | TRBD2 | CASSMVLAGGNEQYF | TGTGCCAGTAGTATGGTCCTAGCGGGAGGGAACGAGCAGTACTTC
TRBJ2-3 | TRBV27 | - | TRBD1 | CASTQLGTGYGDTQYF | TGTGCCAGCACCCAACTGGGGACAGGGTATGGAGATACGCAGTATTTT